This T cell receptor beta chain appears in the sequencing data of a study of cytotoxic CD8 clonotypes in ibrutinib-treated CLL. This clone was recorded a few times. Measured with immunoSEQ multiplex PCR; TCRdb has only the in-frame clones, and not every one. The sample has more than 75,000 clones, approximately 77% seen once. CDR3 length equals 17 residues. V lost 2 bases to trimming and J lost 5 bases; unmatched junction nucleotides: 13. Germline lookup yields CDR1 SGHNT and CDR2 YENEEA. The chain joins TRBV11-3 to TRBJ2-5; 8 bases are a match to TRBD2. The origin of this receptor is a human donor with chronic lymphocytic leukemia. The sequenced sample was PBMCs, obtained after 24 months of ibrutinib treatment. CDR3 DNA: TGTGCCAGCAGCTTAAGCCGAATTAGCGGGGTTTCGGAGACCCAGTACTTC. It yields the protein CASSLSRISGVSETQYF.